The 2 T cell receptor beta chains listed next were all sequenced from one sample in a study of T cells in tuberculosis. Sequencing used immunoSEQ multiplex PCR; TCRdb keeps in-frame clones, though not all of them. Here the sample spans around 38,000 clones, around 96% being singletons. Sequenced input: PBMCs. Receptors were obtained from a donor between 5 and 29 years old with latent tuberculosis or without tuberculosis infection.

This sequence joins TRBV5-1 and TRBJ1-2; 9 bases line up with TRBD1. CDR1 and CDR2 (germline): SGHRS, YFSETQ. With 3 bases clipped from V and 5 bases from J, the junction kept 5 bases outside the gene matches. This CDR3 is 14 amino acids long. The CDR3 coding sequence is TGCGCCAGCAGCTCCAAGGGACAGGGATATGGCTACACCTTC. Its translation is CASSSKGQGYGYTF.

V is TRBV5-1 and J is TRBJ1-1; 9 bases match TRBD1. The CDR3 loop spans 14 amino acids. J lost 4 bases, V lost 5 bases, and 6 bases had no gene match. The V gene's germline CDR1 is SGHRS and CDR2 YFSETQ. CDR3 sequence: CASSITGGGTEAFF. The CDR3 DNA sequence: TGCGCCAGCAGTATAACAGGGGGCGGCACTGAAGCTTTCTTT. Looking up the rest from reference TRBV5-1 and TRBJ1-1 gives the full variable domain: KAGVTQTPRYLIKTRGQQVTLSCSPISGHRSVSWYQQTPGQGLQFLFEYFSETQRNKGNFPGRFSGRQFSNSRSEMNVSTLELGDSALYLCASSITGGGTEAFFGQGTRLTVV.